These T cell receptor beta chains were read from a single sample in a study of blood T cell repertoires in COVID-19. Measured with immunoSEQ multiplex PCR; TCRdb has only the in-frame clones, and not every one. Of about 430,000 clones listed, roughly 84% are singletons. The sample comprised PBMCs or T cells enriched from blood (not recorded which). The source is a woman under 30 who had been exposed to COVID-19. Each CDR3 is given with its conserved first and last residue. The D gene is left open where the match is weak. Expanded clones are given a class, and other clones once, few, many or no size at all.

D gene	clone size	CDR3 length	J gene	V gene	CDR3 protein	CDR3 DNA
TRBD1	-	13	TRBJ2-1	TRBV18	CASSLGQYNEQFF	TGTGCCAGCTCCCTGGGACAGTACAATGAGCAGTTCTTC
TRBD2	-	15	TRBJ2-3	TRBV10-3	CAISLAGAEGDTQYF	TGTGCCATCAGTTTAGCGGGAGCTGAGGGGGATACGCAGTATTTT
-	-	14	TRBJ1-1	TRBV18	CASSPVTSNTEAFF	TGTGCCAGCTCACCAGTTACTTCAAACACTGAAGCTTTCTTT
-	-	15	TRBJ2-7	TRBV7-2	CASSSGLGMPAEQYF	TGTGCCAGCAGCTCCGGACTCGGAATGCCTGCCGAGCAGTACTTC
-	-	11	TRBJ2-7	TRBV11-2	CASSPGYEQYF	TGTGCCAGCAGCCCCGGGTACGAGCAGTACTTC
TRBD1	-	17	TRBJ2-7	TRBV7-9	CASSLARSRDRVYEQYF	TGTGCCAGCAGCTTAGCGCGGTCACGAGACAGGGTCTACGAGCAGTACTTC
-	-	16	TRBJ1-2	TRBV28	CASSLGDQSSNYGYTF	TGTGCCAGCAGTTTAGGAGATCAGTCATCTAACTATGGCTACACCTTC
TRBD1	-	15	TRBJ1-2	TRBV6-1	CASSDGGTGDYGYTF	TGTGCCAGCAGTGACGGCGGGACAGGGGACTATGGCTACACCTTC
-	-	15	TRBJ2-7	TRBV11-3	CASSLPSRVSYEQYF	TGTGCCAGCAGCTTACCTAGCCGAGTCTCCTACGAGCAGTACTTC
-	-	13	TRBJ2-2	TRBV12-3/TRBV12-4	CASRSWDTGELFF	TGTGCCAGCAGATCCTGGGACACAGGGGAGCTGTTTTTT
-	-	13	TRBJ2-7	TRBV10-3	CAISESASTEQYF	TGTGCCATCAGTGAGTCCGCTAGTACCGAGCAGTACTTC
TRBD2	-	13	TRBJ2-1	TRBV9	CASNSGKAREQFF	TGTGCCAGCAATAGCGGGAAAGCGCGAGAGCAGTTCTTC
TRBD2	-	17	TRBJ2-3	TRBV5-5	CASSGAWAGGAPDTQYF	TGTGCCAGCAGCGGCGCCTGGGCGGGGGGGGCCCCGGATACGCAGTATTTT
-	-	14	TRBJ1-2	TRBV5-1	CASSDGLTNYGYTF	TGCGCCAGCAGTGACGGACTTACTAACTATGGCTACACCTTC
-	-	16	TRBJ1-6	TRBV5-1	CASSSGGSSYNSPLHF	TGCGCCAGCAGCTCAGGAGGAAGCTCCTATAATTCACCCCTCCACTTT
-	-	14	TRBJ2-7	TRBV7-9	CASSLASQGYEQYF	TGTGCCAGCAGCTTAGCGTCCCAGGGGTACGAGCAGTACTTC
TRBD2	-	17	TRBJ2-2	TRBV4-1	CASSTIWTSGKPGELFF	TGCGCCAGCAGCACAATATGGACTAGCGGGAAGCCCGGGGAGCTGTTTTTT
-	-	16	TRBJ1-2	TRBV2	CASSGGPYLGGYGYTF	TGTGCCAGCAGTGGGGGGCCCTATCTAGGTGGCTATGGCTACACCTTC
TRBD1	-	15	TRBJ2-7	TRBV10-1	CASSDYGTGVYEQYF	TGCGCCAGCAGTGATTACGGGACAGGGGTCTACGAGCAGTACTTC
-	-	16	TRBJ2-1	TRBV18	CASSGTGSSSYNEQFF	TGTGCCAGCTCAGGGACTGGATCCAGCTCCTACAATGAGCAGTTCTTC
TRBD2	-	16	TRBJ2-1	TRBV18	CASSPRGLAGGNEQFF	TGTGCCAGCTCACCACGGGGACTAGCGGGGGGAAATGAGCAGTTCTTC
-	-	16	TRBJ1-2	TRBV5-1	CASSPPNLGGNYGYTF	TGCGCCAGCAGCCCTCCTAACCTTGGGGGGAACTATGGCTACACCTTC
-	-	17	TRBJ1-3	TRBV6-1	CASSEEGGHFSGNTIYF	TGTGCCAGCAGTGAAGAAGGGGGACACTTCTCTGGAAACACCATATATTTT
-	-	16	TRBJ2-3	TRBV15	CATTPKGGANTDTQYF	TGTGCCACCACCCCGAAGGGGGGGGCGAACACAGATACGCAGTATTTT
TRBD2	-	15	TRBJ2-7	TRBV5-1	CASSLAAGVGYEQYF	TGCGCCAGCAGCTTGGCAGCGGGAGTTGGGTACGAGCAGTACTTC
TRBD2	-	15	TRBJ2-2	TRBV6-2/TRBV6-3	CASSTRTSSTGELFF	TGTGCCAGCAGTACACGGACTAGCAGCACCGGGGAGCTGTTTTTT
-	-	8	TRBJ1-1	TRBV20-1	CSGDEAFF	TGCAGCGGAGATGAAGCTTTCTTT
TRBD2	-	15	TRBJ2-3	TRBV10-3	CAISEWGLDSSTQYF	TGTGCCATCAGTGAGTGGGGACTAGACAGTAGTACGCAGTATTTT
-	-	14	TRBJ2-1	TRBV27	CASSNLGQHNEQFF	TGTGCCAGCAGTAACCTCGGACAGCACAATGAGCAGTTCTTC
TRBD1	-	17	TRBJ2-7	TRBV4-2	CASSQDAGGQATYEQYF	TGTGCCAGCAGCCAAGATGCTGGCGGACAGGCAACCTACGAGCAGTACTTC
TRBD1	-	17	TRBJ2-7	TRBV4-3	CASSQESADRASYEQYF	TGCGCCAGCAGCCAAGAATCAGCGGACAGGGCTTCCTACGAGCAGTACTTC
-	-	16	TRBJ1-6	TRBV7-2	CASSLGAGRVNSPLHF	TGTGCCAGCAGCTTAGGGGCAGGGAGGGTAAATTCACCCCTCCACTTT
-	-	13	TRBJ2-1	TRBV2	CASRLGRPNEQFF	TGTGCCAGCAGACTCGGGAGACCCAATGAGCAGTTCTTC
TRBD2	-	17	TRBJ2-2	TRBV27	CASSLWRLAGNTGELFF	TGTGCCAGCAGTTTATGGCGACTAGCGGGGAACACCGGGGAGCTGTTTTTT
-	-	11	TRBJ2-1	TRBV7-8	CASRVGSEQFF	TGTGCCAGCAGGGTTGGTAGTGAGCAGTTCTTC
-	-	15	TRBJ1-4	TRBV4-1	CASSLSGGNNEKLFF	TGCGCCAGCAGCCTCTCGGGGGGTAATAATGAAAAACTGTTTTTT
TRBD1	few	14	TRBJ1-6	TRBV10-3	CAIRGGTERSPLHF	TGTGCCATCAGAGGGGGGACAGAAAGGTCACCCCTCCACTTT
-	-	15	TRBJ2-7	TRBV7-8	CASSHSEVSPYEQYF	TGTGCCAGCAGCCATAGCGAGGTATCCCCCTACGAGCAGTACTTC
TRBD1	few	17	TRBJ1-2	TRBV30	CAWSPLGTGPSNYGYTF	TGTGCCTGGAGTCCTCTCGGGACAGGACCTTCTAACTATGGCTACACCTTC
-	once	16	TRBJ2-7	TRBV12-2	CASRLARRRSDLEQYF	TGTGCAAGTCGCTTAGCGAGGCGACGGAGCGACCTCGAGCAGTACTTC
-	-	15	TRBJ1-4	TRBV3-1/TRBV3-2	CASSQDPRVSEKLFF	TGTGCCAGCAGCCAAGATCCCAGGGTCAGTGAAAAACTGTTTTTT
TRBD1	few	16	TRBJ2-7	TRBV18	CASSPLDRVESYEQYF	TGTGCCAGCTCACCACTGGACAGGGTTGAGTCCTACGAGCAGTACTTC
TRBD2	-	15	TRBJ2-3	TRBV3-1/TRBV3-2	CASSQAPAGEHTQYF	TGTGCCAGCAGCCAAGCGCCTGCGGGAGAGCATACGCAGTATTTT
TRBD2	-	16	TRBJ2-5	TRBV9	CASSPYRTSGGETQYF	TGTGCCAGCAGCCCGTATCGGACTAGCGGGGGTGAGACCCAGTACTTC
TRBD1	-	14	TRBJ1-1	TRBV19	CASSGTGGNTEAFF	TGTGCCAGTTCCGGGACAGGGGGCAACACTGAAGCTTTCTTT
TRBD2	-	14	TRBJ2-1	TRBV19	CASRTSGNYNEQFF	TGTGCCAGTAGGACTAGCGGGAACTACAATGAGCAGTTCTTC
-	-	14	TRBJ2-5	TRBV24-1	CATSDWTVQETQYF	TGTGCCACCAGTGACTGGACAGTCCAAGAGACCCAGTACTTC
TRBD2	-	19	TRBJ2-1	TRBV28	CASSLLLAGGVWSYNEQFF	TGTGCCAGCAGTTTATTATTAGCGGGGGGCGTTTGGTCCTACAATGAGCAGTTCTTC